The entry that follows covers one T cell receptor beta chain sequence. Its specificity is not known. This sample stems from a study of long-term antiretroviral therapy in people with HIV. Notes on the study in general: Among HIV repertoires, CDR3 length ranges were narrower than those of controls.

Researchers report immunoSEQ v3.0 was run at survey level. TCRdb's copy holds only in-frame clones and misses some; the assay was immunoSEQ multiplex PCR. The sample holds approximately 25,000 clones, around 86% seen once. V shed 2 bases, J shed 9 bases, and the junction held 9 bases outside the gene matches. Germline CDR1 reads MDHEN; CDR2 reads SYDVKM. The CDR3 spans 16 residues. The material was unsorted PBMCs, obtained 1.2 years after starting antiretroviral therapy. The sequence was collected from a man in his fifties with HIV. The V call is TRBV28, the J call TRBJ1-6; TRBD1 matches at 8 bases. CDR3: CASSLLPGQDTSPLHF. The DNA of the CDR3 is TGTGCCAGCAGTTTACTACCGGGACAGGATACTTCACCCCTCCACTTT.